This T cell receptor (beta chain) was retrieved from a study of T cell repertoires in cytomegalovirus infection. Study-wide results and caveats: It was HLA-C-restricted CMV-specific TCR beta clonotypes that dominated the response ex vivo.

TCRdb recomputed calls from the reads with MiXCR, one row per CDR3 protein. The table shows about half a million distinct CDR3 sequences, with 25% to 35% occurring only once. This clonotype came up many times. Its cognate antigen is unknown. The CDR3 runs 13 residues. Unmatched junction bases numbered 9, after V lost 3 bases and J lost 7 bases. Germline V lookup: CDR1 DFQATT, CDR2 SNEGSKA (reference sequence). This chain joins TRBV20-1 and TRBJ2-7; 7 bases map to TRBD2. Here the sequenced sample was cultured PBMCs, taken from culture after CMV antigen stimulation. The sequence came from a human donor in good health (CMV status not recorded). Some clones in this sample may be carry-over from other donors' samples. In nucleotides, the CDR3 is TGCAGTGCTAGGCATCCTAGCGGCCTGGAGCAGTACTTC. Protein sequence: CSARHPSGLEQYF.